A single sample gave rise to the 21 T cell receptor beta chains below, sequenced in a study of shared clonotypes between healthy human individuals. Clones were sequenced by immunoSEQ multiplex PCR, and TCRdb holds only the in-frame ones, with some missing. The sample includes about 2.1 million clones, roughly 93% of them seen just once. Selected positively for CCR7 and CD45RO-negative, naive CD8 cells excluded terminally differentiated effector memory CD45RA+ cells. The specimen was naive CD8+ T cells from PBMCs. The receptors were sampled from a young man in good health. Some clones in this sample may be carry-over from other donors' samples.

The chain recombines TRBV4-1 with TRBJ1-5; D unclear. Germline V gene sequence: CDR1 MGHRA, CDR2 YSYEKL. The length of the CDR3 is 14 residues. V lost 4 bases and J 0 bases, leaving 7 bases between the germline ends. CDR3: CASSPRHSNQPQHF. The CDR3 region has the DNA TGCGCCAGCAGCCCCAGGCATAGCAATCAGCCCCAGCATTTT.

The sample holds one count of this clone. The rearrangement links TRBV27 to TRBJ2-3; no clear D gene. V was clipped by 3 bases and J by 3 bases, with 7 bases between them. Germline V gene lookup returns CDR1 MNHEY and CDR2 SMNVEV (reference sequence). The CDR3 extends over 13 amino acids. The CDR3 is CASSFDGTDTQYF. The CDR3 nucleotides read TGTGCCAGCAGTTTCGACGGAACAGATACGCAGTATTTT.

The V gene is TRBV7-2, the J gene TRBJ2-1; D not certain. The V and J ends lost 5 bases and 4 bases respectively, with 6 bases between them. This CDR3 spans 12 amino acids. Germline CDR1 and CDR2: SGHTA and FQGNSA. The CDR3 protein is CASSQIYNEQFF. CDR3 sequence (DNA): TGTGCCAGCAGCCAAATTTACAATGAGCAGTTCTTC.

This chain connects TRBV6-1 to TRBJ2-7, with D possibly being TRBD1 (7 bases). Trimming took 1 base from V and 7 from J, leaving 17 bases between them. Germline CDR1 MNHNS, CDR2 SASEGT. The CDR3 extends over 15 amino acids. The CDR3 nucleotides read TGTGCCAGCAGTGAAGGGAGGGGGCTAAGATCTGAGCAGTACTTC. Amino acids: CASSEGRGLRSEQYF.

The chain joins TRBV7-9 to TRBJ2-3; D is possibly TRBD2 (6 bases). This CDR3 is built from 16 residues. CDR1 SEHNR and CDR2 FQNEAQ come from the germline V gene (reference sequence). The V gene lost 5 bases and the J gene lost 3 bases, with 18 bases spanning the gap. CDR3 coding DNA: TGTGCCAGCAGCCCCCCCCTCCCGGGAGAGACAGATACGCAGTATTTT. Its translation: CASSPPLPGETDTQYF.

The chain is built from TRBV5-1 and TRBJ2-7; 8 nucleotides line up with TRBD1. The V gene's germline CDR1 is SGHRS and CDR2 YFSETQ. This CDR3 is built from 16 residues. V lost 1 base and J lost 3; bases outside the gene matches: 9. The CDR3 nucleotides read TGCGCCAGCAGCTTGATAAGAGACAGGGGAATCTACGAGCAGTACTTC. Translation: CASSLIRDRGIYEQYF.

V and J are TRBV7-9 and TRBJ1-3; no clear D. V shed 5 bases and J shed 0 bases, with 11 bases lying between them. Per germline, CDR1 SEHNR and CDR2 FQNEAQ (reference sequence). This CDR3 has 15 amino acids. The CDR3 is CASSPNSDSGNTIYF. As DNA, the CDR3 is TGTGCCAGCAGCCCAAACAGTGACTCTGGAAACACCATATATTTT.

This chain links TRBV27 with TRBJ2-1; 8 bases agree with TRBD1. Looked up from germline, CDR1 is MNHEY and CDR2 is SMNVEV (reference sequence). There are 16 residues in the CDR3. Trimming cost V 6 bases and J 2 bases; bases outside gene matches: 9. The CDR3 region has the DNA TGTGCCAGCAGCACAATCGGGACAGGCCCCTACAATGAGCAGTTCTTC. This encodes CASSTIGTGPYNEQFF.

The CDR3 is CASSRGGLLGEQYF. The CDR3 bases are TGTGCCAGCAGCAGGGGTGGACTCCTGGGCGAGCAGTACTTC. The rearrangement uses TRBV27 and TRBJ2-7, with a possible D match to TRBD1 (6 bases). This CDR3 comprises 14 residues. CDR1 and CDR2 from the germline V gene are MNHEY and SMNVEV (reference sequence). The V end lost 6 bases, the J end lost 6 bases, and 18 bases lay between the germline ends.

The chain is built from TRBV28 and TRBJ1-5; 10 nucleotides line up with TRBD1. The CDR3 spans 16 residues. Germline CDR1 is MDHEN and CDR2 is SYDVKM. The V gene end was trimmed by 5 bases and the J gene end by 2 bases; junction bases not matched to a gene: 6. CDR3 sequence: CASSAGQGVGNQPQHF. As DNA, the CDR3 is TGTGCCAGCAGTGCCGGACAGGGGGTCGGCAATCAGCCCCAGCATTTT. Looking up the rest from reference TRBV28 and TRBJ1-5 gives the full variable domain: DVKVTQSSRYLVKRTGEKVFLECVQDMDHENMFWYRQDPGLGLRLIYFSYDVKMKEKGDIPEGYSVSREKKERFSLILESASTNQTSMYLCASSAGQGVGNQPQHFGDGTRLSIL.

As for this clone: At the DNA level, this CDR3 is encoded by other sequences in the same sample as well. CDR3 nucleotide sequence: TGTGCCACCAGCAGGGGGACAGGAAGCACAGATACGCAGTATTTT. It specifies CATSRGTGSTDTQYF. This chain joins TRBV15 and TRBJ2-3, with 8 bases identical to TRBD1. The junction had 2 bases not matched to a gene; V was cut back by 3 bases and J by 0 bases. CDR1 is LNHNV and CDR2 is YYDKDF in the germline V gene (reference sequence). CDR3 size: 15 residues.

The chain carries TRBV19 and TRBJ2-1; D ambiguous. The germline V and J ends were trimmed by 5 bases and 8 bases, with 10 bases remaining between them. From germline, CDR1 is LNHDA and CDR2 SQIVND (reference sequence). The length of the CDR3 is 12 residues. Here the CDR3 reads CASSPGWDEQFF. The DNA for the CDR3 is TGTGCCAGTAGTCCCGGCTGGGATGAGCAGTTCTTC.

The rearrangement links TRBV4-1 to TRBJ1-2; TRBD1 is a possible D gene (5 bases). CDR1 and CDR2 (germline): MGHRA, YSYEKL. The CDR3 is 14 amino acids. Trimming pared 0 bases from V and 6 bases from J, leaving 11 bases between. The CDR3 region has the DNA TGCGCCAGCAGCCAAGATGCAGGGACGAATGGCTACACCTTC. Translation: CASSQDAGTNGYTF.

The chain uses TRBV28 and TRBJ2-5; weak D call: TRBD2 (5 bases). Trimming left V 2 bases short and J 5 bases short, with 15 bases between. Germline V gene data show CDR1 as MDHEN and CDR2 as SYDVKM. This CDR3 spans 15 amino acids. CDR3 sequence reads: CASSLILGREETQYF. The CDR3 coding sequence is TGTGCCAGCAGTTTAATACTAGGAAGGGAGGAGACCCAGTACTTC.

This chain connects TRBV27 to TRBJ2-7; 8 bases agree with TRBD1. Germline V gene data show CDR1 as MNHEY and CDR2 as SMNVEV (reference sequence). Trimming cost V 5 bases and J 2 bases; bases outside gene matches: 5. This CDR3 has 14 residues. The CDR3 nucleotides are TGTGCCAGCAGTGGGACAGGTCCTGCCTACGAGCAGTACTTC. This encodes CASSGTGPAYEQYF.

The chain combines TRBV27 with TRBJ2-7; 8 bases align to TRBD1. The germline gives CDR1 MNHEY, CDR2 SMNVEV (reference sequence). CDR3 length equals 17 residues. Unmatched junction bases numbered 12, after V lost 4 bases and J lost 1 base. The CDR3 spells CASSSLVIRTGSYEQYF. CDR3 sequence (DNA): TGTGCCAGCAGTTCGCTCGTGATCAGGACAGGGTCCTACGAGCAGTACTTC.

The V and J genes are TRBV27 and TRBJ1-1; 8 bases map to TRBD1. With V trimmed by 7 bases and J by 8 bases, 12 bases remained unmatched. Germline V gives CDR1 MNHEY, CDR2 SMNVEV (reference sequence). CDR3 length: 14 amino acids. For the CDR3, the DNA is TGTGCCAGCAACCAACTGGGGACAGGCGGGGAAGCTTTCTTT. Its translation: CASNQLGTGGEAFF.

The rearrangement joins TRBV30 to TRBJ1-2; D unresolved. Trimming removed 6 bases at V and 4 bases at J, with 9 bases between. The CDR3 is 11 amino acids. The germline V gene encodes CDR1 GTSNPN and CDR2 SVGIG (reference sequence). CDR3 sequence (DNA): TGTGCCTGCCACCTGGGCTATGGCTACACCTTC. Translation gives CACHLGYGYTF.

The V call is TRBV11-2, the J call TRBJ2-7, with unresolved D. Germline CDR1 and CDR2: SGHAT and FQNNGV. V was pared by 5 bases and J by 0 bases, with 11 bases between. The CDR3 is made up of 14 amino acids. CDR3 residues: CASSPSIASYEQYF. The CDR3 DNA is TGTGCCAGCAGCCCGTCCATCGCCTCCTACGAGCAGTACTTC.

This sequence joins TRBV4-3 and TRBJ2-3; D remains ambiguous. Germline CDR1 and CDR2: LGHNA and YSLEER. V was clipped by 0 bases and J by 0 bases, with 10 bases between them. This CDR3 is built from 16 residues. The CDR3 DNA reads as TGCGCCAGCAGCCAAGATCGAGGACGGAGCACAGATACGCAGTATTTT. It encodes CASSQDRGRSTDTQYF.

The CDR3 coding sequence is TGCAGCGTTGCTAGCGGGAGCATCTACGAGCAGTACTTC. Translating gives CSVASGSIYEQYF. The chain uses TRBV29-1 and TRBJ2-5, with 10 positions matching TRBD2. The J call may be wrong; the DNA end is better matched by TRBJ2-7. Germline-derived CDR1 and CDR2 are SQVTM and ANQGSEA. The CDR3 contains 13 residues.